Listed below are T cell receptor beta chains from one sample, sequenced in a study of T cells in Graves' hyperthyroidism and ophthalmopathy. Each CDR3 protein is one row after TCRdb ran MiXCR on the multiplex PCR reads. The repertoire has hundreds of thousands of distinct CDR3 sequences, 40% to 55% of them found once; the top ten carry roughly 8.2%. Sequenced: peripheral blood or thyroid tissue (not recorded which). The receptors stem from a woman between 18 and 30 years old with Graves' hyperthyroidism. The CDR3 runs from the conserved cysteine through the conserved F or W. Fields, in order: V gene, J gene, clone size, D gene, CDR3 protein, CDR3 DNA. The D gene is left open where the match is weak. Clone size is not always given. Where it is, it says once, few, many or a class for expanded clones.

>TRBV6-5|TRBJ1-2|many|NA
CASSHGDGGYTF
TGTGCCAGCAGCCACGGGGACGGTGGCTACACCTTC
>TRBV19|TRBJ2-7|NA|NA
CASSVRGRGGEQYF
TGTGCCAGTAGTGTCCGGGGCAGGGGCGGCGAGCAGTACTTC
>TRBV24-1|TRBJ2-5|many|NA
CATSDLGSSGETQYF
TGTGCCACCAGTGACCTCGGGTCGAGCGGAGAGACCCAGTACTTC
>TRBV5-4|TRBJ1-1|NA|NA
CASSYRQTMNTEAFF
TGTGCCAGCAGCTACCGACAGACAATGAACACTGAAGCTTTCTTT
>TRBV7-3|TRBJ2-1|NA|NA
CASSSSIAASSYNEQFF
TGTGCCAGCAGCTCATCCATAGCCGCTAGCTCCTACAATGAGCAGTTCTTC
>TRBV5-1|TRBJ2-2|few|NA
CASSLGLVITGELFF
TGCGCCAGCAGCTTGGGCTTGGTGATCACCGGGGAGCTGTTTTTT
>TRBV7-8|TRBJ2-7|few|NA
CASSSWTDTRYYEQYF
TGTGCCAGCAGCTCCTGGACAGACACCAGATACTACGAGCAGTACTTC
>TRBV15|TRBJ2-7|NA|TRBD2
CATSNGAGGRSEQYF
TGTGCCACCAGCAATGGAGCGGGAGGGCGTTCCGAGCAGTACTTC
>TRBV2|TRBJ1-4|NA|TRBD1
CASSAAGTGDEKLFF
TGTGCCAGCAGTGCAGCCGGGACAGGAGATGAAAAACTGTTTTTT
>TRBV7-3|TRBJ2-5|NA|NA
CASSQGRPGRETQYF
TGTGCCAGCAGCCAAGGACGGCCGGGAAGAGAGACCCAGTACTTC
>TRBV25-1|TRBJ2-5|NA|TRBD1
CASVEVGGAETQYF
TGTGCCAGCGTTGAAGTAGGGGGCGCGGAGACCCAGTACTTC
>TRBV18|TRBJ1-6|NA|NA
CASSPTTVYNSPLHF
TGTGCCAGCTCACCAACGACAGTATATAATTCACCCCTCCACTTT
>TRBV29-1|TRBJ1-1|few|NA
CSVREGTEAFF
TGCAGCGTTAGGGAGGGCACTGAAGCTTTCTTT
>TRBV5-6|TRBJ2-7|NA|TRBD1
CASSFGTGVGEQYF
TGTGCCAGCAGCTTCGGGACAGGGGTGGGCGAGCAGTACTTC
>TRBV2|TRBJ2-7|few|NA
CASRTPSGARSYEQYF
TGTGCCAGCAGGACCCCGAGCGGAGCCCGCTCCTACGAGCAGTACTTC
>TRBV29-1|TRBJ2-7|few|TRBD2
CSVGLGGGSFHEQYF
TGCAGCGTTGGCCTAGGTGGCGGGAGCTTCCACGAGCAGTACTTC
>TRBV9|TRBJ1-3|few|NA
CASSVVGSSGNTIYF
TGTGCCAGCAGCGTAGTGGGGAGCTCTGGAAACACCATATATTTT
>TRBV9|TRBJ1-2|NA|NA
CASSLGQTLANYGYTF
TGTGCCAGCTCATTAGGACAAACGCTAGCTAACTATGGCTACACCTTC
>TRBV19|TRBJ1-2|NA|NA
CASTPIEGGYGYTF
TGTGCCAGTACCCCCATAGAGGGCGGCTATGGCTACACCTTC
>TRBV27|TRBJ2-5|few|NA
CASSLFTSQETQYF
TGTGCCAGCAGTTTATTTACTTCCCAAGAGACCCAGTACTTC
>TRBV29-1|TRBJ1-2|many|NA
CSVEYEYGYTF
TGCAGCGTTGAATACGAATATGGCTACACCTTC
>TRBV7-9|TRBJ1-5|few|NA
CASSLYQGNNQPQHF
TGTGCCAGCAGCTTATATCAGGGGAACAATCAGCCCCAGCATTTT
>TRBV9|TRBJ2-5|few|NA
CASSVGSSLLEETQYF
TGTGCCAGCAGCGTAGGGTCTAGCTTGTTGGAGGAGACCCAGTACTTC
>TRBV25-1|TRBJ2-5|NA|TRBD2
CASGYQETQYF
TGTGCTAGCGGGTACCAAGAGACCCAGTACTTC
>TRBV29-1|TRBJ1-1|once|NA
CSATGVLNTEAFF
TGCAGCGCAACGGGGGTCCTGAACACTGAAGCTTTCTTT
>TRBV2|TRBJ1-5|few|NA
CASSKDQGLGNQPQHF
TGTGCCAGCAGCAAAGATCAGGGGTTGGGCAATCAGCCCCAGCATTTT
>TRBV20-1|TRBJ2-7|few|TRBD1
CSARDRGHEQYF
TGCAGTGCCAGGGACAGGGGGCACGAGCAGTACTTC